These 10 T cell receptor beta chains were all obtained from the same sample, sequenced in a study of blood T cell repertoires in COVID-19. Profiling relied on immunoSEQ multiplex PCR, and the TCRdb table lists in-frame clones only, not all of them. Of under 200,000 clones detected, about 86% appear once; the ten largest clones hold about 2.6%. Specimen: peripheral blood. These receptors came from a human donor with acute or convalescent COVID-19. The donor label of this sample is uncertain.

The chain employs TRBV19 and TRBJ1-2; TRBD1 is a possible D gene (6 bases). V lost 1 base and J 5 bases, leaving 20 bases between the germline ends. The length of the CDR3 is 17 residues. The V gene's germline CDR1 is LNHDA and CDR2 SQIVND (reference sequence). CDR3 protein: CASSIGLPQGIWYGYTF. The DNA of the CDR3 is TGTGCCAGTAGTATAGGATTACCTCAGGGGATTTGGTATGGCTACACCTTC. Combining the CDR3 with reference TRBV19 and TRBJ1-2 gives the whole variable domain DGGITQSPKYLFRKEGQNVTLSCEQNLNHDAMYWYRQDPGQGLRLIYYSQIVNDFQKGDIAEGYSVSREKKESFPLTVTSAQKNPTAFYLCASSIGLPQGIWYGYTFGSGTRLTVV.

The J gene is TRBJ1-3, the V gene TRBV30; D might be TRBD1 (6 bases). This CDR3 contains 15 residues. Germline values: CDR1 GTSNPN, CDR2 SVGIG (reference sequence). Trimming shortened V by 4 bases and J by 2 bases, and 15 bases separated the two germline ends. CDR3 loop: CAWNGGGTAGNTIYF. DNA of the CDR3: TGTGCCTGGAATGGGGGCGGAACTGCTGGAAACACCATATATTTT.

As regards this clone: This specimen includes other DNA sequences encoding the same CDR3. The rearrangement links TRBV18 to TRBJ2-7; TRBD1 is a possible D gene (6 bases). The CDR3 length is 13 residues. V was shortened by 4 bases and J by 1 base, with 8 bases between the two germline ends. Germline V lookup: CDR1 KGHSH, CDR2 LQKENI. The CDR3 bases are TGTGCCAGCTCACGGACAGATTCCTACGAGCAGTACTTC. Translated, it gives CASSRTDSYEQYF.

V usage is TRBV6-5 and J usage is TRBJ2-7, with D tentatively TRBD2 (6 bases). CDR3 length equals 13 residues. The germline gives CDR1 MNHEY, CDR2 SVGAGI. V was cut by 7 bases and J by 1 base, with 11 bases left in between. CDR3 nucleotides: TGTGCCAGCATGCCGGGGGAGTCCTACGAGCAGTACTTC. Its protein is CASMPGESYEQYF.

The chain uses TRBV5-1 and TRBJ1-2, with 7 nucleotides matching TRBD1. With 6 bases clipped from V and 0 bases from J, the junction kept 5 bases outside the gene matches. CDR3 length: 14 amino acids. The germline CDR1 and CDR2 sequences are SGHRS and YFSETQ. This CDR3 is CASTHTGANYGYTF. The CDR3 coding sequence is TGCGCCAGCACACATACAGGGGCTAACTATGGCTACACCTTC. Using reference TRBV5-1 and TRBJ1-2 for the parts outside the CDR3, the full variable domain is KAGVTQTPRYLIKTRGQQVTLSCSPISGHRSVSWYQQTPGQGLQFLFEYFSETQRNKGNFPGRFSGRQFSNSRSEMNVSTLELGDSALYLCASTHTGANYGYTFGSGTRLTVV.

CDR3 in amino acids: CASSQRAGGLYNEQFF. The DNA for the CDR3 is TGTGCCAGCAGCCAGCGAGCGGGGGGCCTTTACAATGAGCAGTTCTTC. The genes are TRBV4-2 and TRBJ2-1; the match to TRBD2 covers 9 bases. The germline V gene has CDR1 LGHNA and CDR2 YNFKEQ. This CDR3 contains 16 residues. The trim removed 3 bases at V and 4 bases at J, leaving 7 bases unmatched.

This chain uses TRBV3-1 (or the pseudogene TRBV3-2) with TRBJ1-2; 9 bases fit TRBD1. With 4 bases clipped from V and 4 bases from J, the junction kept 10 bases outside the gene matches. Germline V lookup: CDR1 LGHDT, CDR2 YNNKEL (reference sequence). The length of the CDR3 is 16 residues. This CDR3 is CASSRDRVRKVYGYTF. The CDR3 DNA reads as TGTGCCAGCAGCCGGGACAGGGTCAGAAAAGTCTATGGCTACACCTTC.

This clone was picked up one time. This sequence joins TRBV5-1 and TRBJ1-3; 7 nucleotides line up with TRBD1. CDR1 is SGHRS, CDR2 YFSETQ, per germline. CDR3 length equals 15 residues. With V trimmed by 3 bases and J by 2 bases, 5 bases remained unmatched. Here the CDR3 DNA reads TGCGCCAGCAGCTCAGGGGGGCCCGCTGGAAACACCATATATTTT. This codes for CASSSGGPAGNTIYF.

CDR3 loop: CASSWTDSTDTQYF. DNA of the CDR3: TGCGCCAGCAGCTGGACAGATAGCACAGATACGCAGTATTTT. The chain uses TRBV5-1 and TRBJ2-3; tentatively, D is TRBD1 (6 bases). Germline CDR1 is SGHRS and CDR2 is YFSETQ. The CDR3 is 14 amino acids. The V end lost 3 bases, the J end lost 0 bases, and 8 bases lay between the germline ends.

This clone was seen just once. The same CDR3 is also encoded by other DNA sequences in this sample. The chain employs TRBV6-5 and TRBJ1-2; 9 bases match TRBD1. Losses at the gene ends were 2 bases for V and 4 bases for J; bases not matched to a gene: 5. Germline V CDR1 and CDR2: MNHEY, SVGAGI. This CDR3 comprises 15 residues. The CDR3 loop reads CASSYRRDRAYGYTF. CDR3 nucleotides: TGTGCCAGCAGTTACCGAAGGGACAGGGCCTATGGCTACACCTTC.